The 32 T cell receptor beta chains below come from one sample, sequenced in a study of identical twins. In TCRdb, the 5' RACE reads were re-called with MiXCR into one record per CDR3 protein. The table includes fewer than 900,000 distinct CDR3 sequences, around 21% detected once. This same sample was also taken into another study, of T cells expressing NK-cell markers.

Material for sequencing was PBMCs. Source of these receptors: a woman aged 18-30 years in good health.

V usage is TRBV5-1 and J usage is TRBJ2-7; D possibly corresponds to TRBD1 (6 bases). The CDR3 sequence is 15 residues long. Germline CDR1 SGHRS, CDR2 YFSETQ. With 3 bases removed from V and 5 bases from J, the gap between germline ends came to 18 bases. The CDR3 is CASSWTVTGPHEQYF. The CDR3 coding sequence is TGCGCCAGCAGCTGGACCGTAACAGGGCCCCACGAGCAGTACTTC.

This clonotype has a count of ten or more. The chain recombines TRBV7-9 with TRBJ1-2, with D perhaps TRBD1 (5 bases). Per germline, CDR1 SEHNR and CDR2 FQNEAQ (reference sequence). The CDR3 runs 16 residues. The V end lost 0 bases, the J end lost 6 bases, and 17 bases lay between the germline ends. The CDR3 here is CASSLAQGRALHGYTF. The CDR3 coding sequence is TGTGCCAGCAGCTTAGCGCAGGGTAGGGCCTTGCATGGCTACACCTTC.

The chain uses TRBV15 and TRBJ1-2; D remains ambiguous. Germline CDR1 reads LNHNV; CDR2 reads YYDKDF (reference sequence). The CDR3 consists of 15 residues. With 0 bases removed from V and 3 bases from J, the gap between germline ends came to 11 bases. CDR3 bases: TGTGCCACCAGCAGAGAGTATCAGGCGGACTATGGCTACACCTTC. It yields the protein CATSREYQADYGYTF.

This sequence joins TRBV28 and TRBJ2-7, with D maybe TRBD1 (6 bases). The germline V gene encodes CDR1 MDHEN and CDR2 SYDVKM. Trimming shortened V by 0 bases and J by 12 bases, and 18 bases separated the two germline ends. The CDR3 sequence is 14 residues long. The CDR3 is CASSLWTGSYEVYF. CDR3 nucleotide sequence: TGTGCCAGCAGTTTATGGACAGGATCCTACGAGGTGTACTTC. The full variable domain, in which reference TRBV28 and TRBJ2-7 provide the parts outside the CDR3, is DVKVTQSSRYLVKRTGEKVFLECVQDMDHENMFWYRQDPGLGLRLIYFSYDVKMKEKGDIPEGYSVSREKKERFSLILESASTNQTSMYLCASSLWTGSYEVYFGPGTRLTVT.

V and J are TRBV3-1 and TRBJ1-6; D not resolved. Germline V CDR1 and CDR2: LGHDT, YNNKEL (reference sequence). CDR3 length equals 12 residues. Between the trimmed V and J ends, which lost 4 bases and 6 bases, there was a span of 4 bases. The CDR3 loop is CASSRLNSPLHF. CDR3 coding DNA: TGTGCCAGCAGCCGACTTAATTCACCCCTCCACTTT.

This clonotype was seen a few times. The chain combines TRBV18 with TRBJ2-1; 10 bases fit TRBD2. J gave up 13 bases and V 2 bases, and 8 bases lay outside the gene matches. The germline CDR1 and CDR2 sequences are KGHSH and LQKENI. This CDR3 has 14 amino acids. CDR3 in amino acids: CASSPIESGGGQFF. The CDR3 nucleotides are TGTGCCAGCTCACCAATCGAAAGCGGGGGGGGCCAGTTCTTC.

This clonotype was counted a few times. The V call is TRBV20-1, the J call TRBJ2-5; 8 bases are shared with TRBD1. Trimming at V came to 0 bases and at J to 6 bases, leaving 9 bases not matched to a gene. The CDR3 totals 15 residues. Germline V lookup: CDR1 DFQATT, CDR2 SNEGSKA (reference sequence). CDR3 DNA: TGCAGTGCTAGAGATCCCCGACAGGGGTTGAAGACCCAGTACTTC. Translating gives CSARDPRQGLKTQYF.

The sample holds a few counts of this clonotype. The genes are TRBV12-3 or TRBV12-4 and TRBJ2-7; D is possibly TRBD2 (5 bases). The V gene lost 7 bases and the J gene lost 6 bases, with 16 bases spanning the gap. The CDR3 totals 13 residues. This chain's CDR3 is CASTPWRSSEQYF. As DNA, the CDR3 is TGTGCCAGCACCCCATGGAGGAGCTCCGAGCAGTACTTC.

The chain carries TRBV2 and TRBJ2-7; D call uncertain. Germline CDR1 is SNHLY and CDR2 is FYNNEI. This CDR3 is built from 12 residues. V was clipped by 4 bases and J by 7 bases, with 11 bases between them. CDR3 bases: TGTGCCAGCAGTGGGCCAGCTCCTGAGCAGTACTTC. Translated, it gives CASSGPAPEQYF.

A few counts support this clonotype. The chain uses TRBV20-1 and TRBJ2-7; no reliable D call. V was cut by 3 bases and J by 5 bases, with 11 bases left in between. The CDR3 is 12 residues long. Per germline, CDR1 DFQATT and CDR2 SNEGSKA (reference sequence). For the CDR3, the DNA is TGCAGTGCTAGTGTCGGCGGCCACGAGCAGTACTTC. As protein: CSASVGGHEQYF.

The rearrangement links TRBV28 to TRBJ1-1, with 8 bases that match TRBD1. The CDR3 is 14 amino acids. Germline V gene data show CDR1 as MDHEN and CDR2 as SYDVKM. J was trimmed by 3 bases and V by 6 bases; bases with no gene match: 6. Here the CDR3 reads CASRTGDPYTEAFF. For the CDR3, the DNA is TGTGCCAGCAGGACAGGGGACCCCTACACTGAAGCTTTCTTT.

The V and J genes are TRBV20-1 and TRBJ2-7; D possibly matches TRBD1 or TRBD2 (7 bases each). This CDR3 contains 16 residues. The germline CDR1 and CDR2 sequences are DFQATT and SNEGSKA (reference sequence). V was clipped by 3 bases and J by 1 base, with 19 bases between them. The CDR3 DNA sequence: TGCAGTGCTAGGGGGGAGGGGGCAGGGGGATCCTACGAGCAGTACTTC. Protein: CSARGEGAGGSYEQYF.

The chain combines TRBV20-1 with TRBJ1-1, with TRBD1 as a possible D gene (5 bases). Germline lookup yields CDR1 DFQATT and CDR2 SNEGSKA (reference sequence). The CDR3 length is 14 residues. Trimming took 3 bases from V and 9 from J, leaving 20 bases between them. The CDR3 DNA follows: TGCAGTGCTAGCCCACCCGGGGCCGGGGAAAAAGCTTTCTTT. Encoded protein: CSASPPGAGEKAFF.

The rearrangement uses TRBV5-6 and TRBJ2-3, with 7 positions matching TRBD2. With 4 bases clipped from V and 1 base from J, the junction kept 6 bases outside the gene matches. CDR3 length: 15 residues. The V gene's germline CDR1 is SGHDT and CDR2 YYEEEE. The chain's CDR3 is CASSPHLAGTDTQYF. DNA for the CDR3: TGTGCCAGCAGCCCCCACCTAGCGGGCACAGATACGCAGTATTTT.

A remark on this clonotype: This may come from a read error, since a much larger clone is one base off. The chain joins TRBV12-3 or TRBV12-4 to TRBJ2-5; D is perhaps TRBD2 (6 bases). The CDR3 spans 15 residues. The germline V and J ends were trimmed by 7 bases and 7 bases, with 22 bases remaining between them. The CDR3 bases are TGTGCCAGCACCCGAGGGGCGGGGAGTGGGCGGACCCAGTACTTC. Protein: CASTRGAGSGRTQYF.

The chain recombines TRBV7-6 with TRBJ2-2, with D unresolved. The germline V gene encodes CDR1 SGHVS and CDR2 FNYEAQ. This CDR3 is 16 amino acids long. V was pared by 4 bases and J by 1 base, with 13 bases between. CDR3 protein: CASSSPLAGNTGELFF. CDR3 bases: TGTGCCAGCAGCTCACCTTTGGCAGGGAACACCGGGGAGCTGTTTTTT.

The V gene is TRBV20-1, the J gene TRBJ2-7, with 8 bases identical to TRBD1. Germline V gene lookup returns CDR1 DFQATT and CDR2 SNEGSKA (reference sequence). V shed 6 bases, J shed 0 bases, and the junction held 4 bases outside the gene matches. The CDR3 consists of 13 residues. CDR3 region: CSAPGQVSYEQYF. The CDR3 region has the DNA TGCAGTGCCCCGGGACAGGTCTCCTACGAGCAGTACTTC.

The sample holds a few counts of this clonotype. This chain links TRBV20-1 with TRBJ2-3, with TRBD2 matching 8 bases. Germline CDR1 DFQATT, CDR2 SNEGSKA (reference sequence). V lost 0 bases, J lost 1 base, and 0 bases stayed unmatched. CDR3 length: 14 residues. The DNA for the CDR3 is TGCAGTGCTAGAGAGACTAGCGGCACAGATACGCAGTATTTT. This gives the protein CSARETSGTDTQYF.

The chain recombines TRBV20-1 with TRBJ2-1, with D possibly TRBD2 on 6 matching bases. This CDR3 is built from 15 residues. Germline assignment: CDR1 DFQATT and CDR2 SNEGSKA (reference sequence). V dropped 3 bases and J dropped 6 bases, with 18 bases sitting between them. The CDR3 coding sequence is TGCAGTGCTAGTAGACTCCGGGAGAGTCCCAATGAGCAGTTCTTC. This encodes CSASRLRESPNEQFF.

CDR3 region: CASSLEGNPSTDTQYF. The CDR3 DNA reads as TGTGCCAGCAGCTTGGAAGGAAACCCTAGCACAGATACGCAGTATTTT. V and J are TRBV5-4 and TRBJ2-3, with D uncertain. The CDR3 covers 16 residues. The V and J ends lost 0 bases and 0 bases respectively, with 11 bases between them. Germline V gene lookup returns CDR1 SGHNT and CDR2 YYREEE (reference sequence).

The CDR3 spells CASSLVYGKHNTEAFF. In DNA form, the CDR3 reads TGTGCCAGCAGCTTAGTTTATGGCAAGCACAACACTGAAGCTTTCTTT. V is TRBV7-8 and J is TRBJ1-1, with no clear D. Germline-derived CDR1 and CDR2 are SGHVS and FQNEAQ. This CDR3 spans 16 amino acids. V gave up 1 base and J gave up 2 bases, with 14 bases separating them.

The chain couples TRBV7-8 to TRBJ2-3; weak D call: TRBD2 (5 bases). The germline V gene encodes CDR1 SGHVS and CDR2 FQNEAQ. V was trimmed by 6 bases and J by 1 base, leaving 14 bases between them. The CDR3 contains 15 residues. In DNA form, the CDR3 reads TGTGCCAGCAGTTTTGGACTCTATCGCACAGATACGCAGTATTTT. Protein: CASSFGLYRTDTQYF.

This clonotype came up a few times. The chain uses TRBV20-1 and TRBJ2-2; 10 positions match TRBD2. CDR3 length: 17 residues. The germline gives CDR1 DFQATT, CDR2 SNEGSKA (reference sequence). Trimming removed 0 bases from V and 2 bases from J; junction bases left unmatched: 6. In DNA form, the CDR3 reads TGCAGTGCTAGAGATCGGGTAGCGGGGGGTAACACCGGGGAGCTGTTTTTT. It yields the protein CSARDRVAGGNTGELFF.

This clonotype was detected a few times. This chain uses TRBV20-1 with TRBJ1-1, with D unclear. V dropped 3 bases and J dropped 10 bases, with 15 bases sitting between them. Germline loops: CDR1 DFQATT, CDR2 SNEGSKA (reference sequence). The CDR3 loop spans 12 amino acids. Here the CDR3 reads CSARKGGRGAFF. In DNA, the CDR3 is TGCAGTGCTAGGAAGGGCGGGCGAGGAGCTTTCTTT.

This clonotype has just a few counts. This sequence joins TRBV20-1 and TRBJ1-5; D call uncertain. The CDR3 is made up of 14 amino acids. Between the trimmed V and J ends, which lost 1 base and 2 bases, there was a span of 9 bases. Germline V gene sequence: CDR1 DFQATT, CDR2 SNEGSKA (reference sequence). Here the CDR3 DNA reads TGCAGTGCTAGAGCGAGTAGTCGCAATCAGCCCCAGCATTTT. Its protein product is CSARASSRNQPQHF.

The chain recombines TRBV18 with TRBJ1-1; D not certain. From germline, CDR1 is KGHSH and CDR2 LQKENI. The CDR3 loop spans 13 amino acids. V was clipped by 3 bases and J by 1 base, with 6 bases between them. CDR3 amino acids: CASSPNSNTEAFF. Here the CDR3 DNA reads TGTGCCAGCTCACCGAACTCGAACACTGAAGCTTTCTTT.

The sample holds a few counts of this clonotype. The rearrangement links TRBV6-1 to TRBJ1-2, with a tentative D call TRBD1 (6 bases). This CDR3 is 14 amino acids long. CDR1 MNHNS and CDR2 SASEGT come from the germline V gene. The V end was cut by 3 bases, the J end by 4 bases, with 12 bases between. CDR3 loop: CASSEGRGGYGYTF. CDR3 nucleotides: TGTGCCAGCAGTGAGGGCAGAGGGGGCTATGGCTACACCTTC.

V is TRBV20-1 and J is TRBJ2-1; D unresolved. The germline gives CDR1 DFQATT, CDR2 SNEGSKA (reference sequence). V was clipped by 3 bases and J by 10 bases, with 16 bases between them. This CDR3 is built from 13 residues. The CDR3 loop is CSARKAAIGEQFF. The CDR3 DNA reads as TGCAGTGCTAGGAAGGCCGCGATAGGGGAGCAGTTCTTC.

This clonotype was counted only a few times. V and J are TRBV6-1 and TRBJ1-5; no clear D gene. The CDR3 is 15 amino acids. CDR1 and CDR2 from the germline V gene are MNHNS and SASEGT. The germline V and J ends were trimmed by 4 bases and 2 bases, with 12 bases remaining between them. CDR3 loop: CASSAGPSGNQPQHF. DNA for the CDR3: TGTGCCAGCAGTGCCGGTCCCTCTGGCAATCAGCCCCAGCATTTT.

V gene TRBV11-2 combines with J gene TRBJ2-1; D remains unclear. This CDR3 is 15 amino acids long. CDR1 and CDR2 (germline): SGHAT, FQNNGV. Deletions cut 0 bases from V and 4 bases from J, with 10 bases between. The CDR3 loop reads CASSLEGWMYNEQFF. For the CDR3, the DNA is TGTGCCAGCAGCTTAGAGGGGTGGATGTACAATGAGCAGTTCTTC.

The chain links TRBV7-2 to TRBJ2-1; the D is unclear. V lost 4 bases to trimming and J lost 3 bases, with 13 bases between them. The length of the CDR3 is 15 residues. CDR1 and CDR2 from the germline V gene are SGHTA and FQGNSA. The CDR3 loop is CASSSHRARYNEQFF. CDR3 sequence (DNA): TGTGCCAGCAGCTCACACCGTGCCCGCTACAATGAGCAGTTCTTC.

The V call is TRBV12-3 or TRBV12-4, the J call TRBJ2-1; unclear D gene. CDR3 length: 15 residues. Between the trimmed V and J ends, which lost 6 bases and 0 bases, there was a span of 12 bases. CDR3 amino acids: CASSETTSSYNEQFF. The CDR3 bases are TGTGCCAGCAGCGAAACAACAAGCTCCTACAATGAGCAGTTCTTC.